The T cell receptor (beta chain) under discussion was sequenced for a study of T cell responses to AZD1222 COVID-19 vaccine. Study observations and caveats: Among vaccine-associated CD4 TCRs, coverage spanned spike, with dominance at 160-218 and 743-854. At study baseline, merely five or six AZD1222 recipients were seropositive. Repertoire sampling occurred only after the peak T cell response. The donor group comprised mostly white British people and more females; the analysis possibly underestimated clonal diversity.

Some clones are missing from TCRdb's copy, which holds only in-frame ones; the method was immunoSEQ multiplex PCR. The sample lists about 200,000 clones, roughly 92% occurring once. On this clone: Its antigen is undetermined.

The CDR3 consists of 17 residues. Germline CDR1 and CDR2: MNHEY and SVGEGT. Trimming took 4 bases from V and 0 from J; bases not matched to a gene: 6. This clonotype was obtained from an adult in good health. This rearrangement joins TRBV6-2 or TRBV6-3 to TRBJ2-6, with 7 positions matching TRBD1. This specimen consisted of peripheral blood, obtained on day 0 of AZD1222 vaccination. CDR3 region: CASSSRDRPSGANVLTF. In DNA, the CDR3 is TGTGCCAGCAGTTCCCGGGACAGACCCTCTGGGGCCAACGTCCTGACTTTC.